The 31 T cell receptor beta chains listed next were all sequenced from one sample in a study of T cell responses to AZD1222 COVID-19 vaccine. Only in-frame clones appear in the TCRdb table, and some are missing; sequencing was by immunoSEQ multiplex PCR. Counted here are 99,000 or so clones, approximately 88% occurring once; the ten biggest clones make up around 2.5%. Sample: peripheral blood, taken on day 0 of AZD1222 vaccination. The receptor source for this set is an adult in good health.

This chain connects TRBV23-1 to TRBJ2-5; TRBD2 aligns across 7 bases. TRBV23-1 is placed among ORFs of uncertain function. The V gene end was trimmed by 4 bases and the J gene end by 1 base; junction bases not matched to a gene: 12. This CDR3 spans 17 amino acids. In DNA, the CDR3 is TGCGCCAGCAGTCCACGACATGTGAAGCGGGGCCAAGAGACCCAGTACTTC. Translation: CASSPRHVKRGQETQYF.

V usage is TRBV5-5 and J usage is TRBJ2-7; D is ambiguous. The germline gives CDR1 SGHKS, CDR2 YYEKEE (reference sequence). The V end was cut by 3 bases, the J end by 0 bases, with 10 bases between. The CDR3 covers 14 residues. CDR3 amino acids: CASSSDGNSYEQYF. The CDR3 DNA reads as TGTGCCAGCAGCTCGGACGGCAACTCCTACGAGCAGTACTTC.

This clone appeared once. The rearrangement uses TRBV10-2 and TRBJ2-3; 9 bases are a match to TRBD2. CDR3 length: 14 residues. Trimming took 8 bases from V and 5 from J; bases not matched to a gene: 8. The germline CDR1 and CDR2 sequences are WSHSY and SAAADI. The DNA for the CDR3 is TGCGCCAGCTTTAGCGGGAGTTCGAAAGATACGCAGTATTTT. Protein sequence: CASFSGSSKDTQYF.

This clone came up a few times. The genes are TRBV7-9 and TRBJ2-3, with 8 bases lining up with TRBD2. CDR3 length: 17 residues. Trimming took 5 bases from V and 2 from J; bases not matched to a gene: 12. CDR1 and CDR2 (germline): SEHNR, FQNEAQ (reference sequence). CDR3 nucleotide sequence: TGTGCCAGCAGCCCCGGGGGGGACTTATACATCACAGATACGCAGTATTTT. This sequence encodes CASSPGGDLYITDTQYF. Full variable domain (missing parts from reference TRBV7-9 and TRBJ2-3): DTGVSQNPRHKITKRGQNVTFRCDPISEHNRLYWYRQTLGQGPEFLTYFQNEAQLEKSRLLSDRFSAERPKGSFSTLEIQRTEQGDSAMYLCASSPGGDLYITDTQYFGPGTRLTVL.

The rearrangement joins TRBV20-1 to TRBJ2-1; no firm D call. CDR1 and CDR2 (germline): DFQATT, SNEGSKA (reference sequence). V shed 3 bases and J shed 7 bases, with 4 bases lying between them. The length of the CDR3 is 10 residues. CDR3 residues: CSASWNEQFF. The CDR3 bases are TGCAGTGCTAGCTGGAATGAGCAGTTCTTC.

This chain uses TRBV14 with TRBJ2-6; 8 nucleotides line up with TRBD1. The CDR3 contains 21 residues. J lost 3 bases, V lost 4 bases, and 20 bases had no gene match. In germline, CDR1 is SGHDN, CDR2 FVKESK. The DNA of the CDR3 is TGTGCCAGCAGCCCGAATCCTCCGGCAGGACAGGGTAGGCGTGGGGCCAACGTCCTGACTTTC. Protein: CASSPNPPAGQGRRGANVLTF.

This CDR3 is CAISESKSTVAPLHF. CDR3 DNA sequence: TGTGCCATCAGTGAGTCGAAGTCTACCGTTGCACCCCTCCACTTT. The chain joins TRBV10-3 to TRBJ1-6; D is undetermined. The CDR3 sequence is 15 residues long. Germline CDR1 reads ENHRY; CDR2 reads SYGVKD. The V and J ends lost 0 bases and 11 bases respectively, with 14 bases between them.

This clone is a singleton in its sample. The rearrangement joins TRBV27 to TRBJ1-1; D unresolved. CDR3 length equals 12 residues. Germline assignment: CDR1 MNHEY and CDR2 SMNVEV (reference sequence). The V gene lost 1 base and the J gene lost 8 bases, with 8 bases spanning the gap. CDR3 nucleotides: TGTGCCAGCAGTTTATTCGGTCAAGAAGCTTTCTTT. It translates to CASSLFGQEAFF.

This rearrangement joins TRBV11-2 to TRBJ2-1, with 7 bases fitting TRBD2. The CDR3 covers 15 residues. The germline gives CDR1 SGHAT, CDR2 FQNNGV. V dropped 5 bases and J dropped 0; count of bases not matched to a gene: 4. CDR3 amino acids: CASSPGLISYNEQFF. The CDR3 DNA follows: TGTGCCAGCAGCCCGGGACTAATCTCCTACAATGAGCAGTTCTTC.

The rearrangement joins TRBV19 to TRBJ1-2; the D is unclear. Trimming removed 4 bases from V and 4 bases from J, with 13 bases in between. The CDR3 is 14 amino acids. The V gene's germline CDR1 is LNHDA and CDR2 SQIVND (reference sequence). The CDR3 is CASSKADFGYGYTF. In DNA, the CDR3 is TGTGCCAGTAGTAAGGCAGATTTCGGCTATGGCTACACCTTC.

V usage is TRBV11-2 and J usage is TRBJ2-7; 8 bases agree with TRBD2. This CDR3 has 14 residues. The ends lost 1 base at V and 1 base at J; junction bases unmatched: 0. Germline lookup yields CDR1 SGHAT and CDR2 FQNNGV. This chain's CDR3 is CASSLASGSYEQYF. The CDR3 DNA reads TGTGCCAGCAGCTTAGCTAGCGGGTCCTACGAGCAGTACTTC. Variable domain in full (rest from reference TRBV11-2 and TRBJ2-7): EAGVAQSPRYKIIEKRQSVAFWCNPISGHATLYWYQQILGQGPKLLIQFQNNGVVDDSQLPKDRFSAERLKGVDSTLKIQPAKLEDSAVYLCASSLASGSYEQYFGPGTRLTVT.

The J gene is TRBJ2-3, the V gene TRBV5-1; the match to TRBD2 covers 7 bases. The V gene's germline CDR1 is SGHRS and CDR2 YFSETQ. The CDR3 runs 16 residues. Trimming took 0 bases from V and 3 from J; bases not matched to a gene: 7. CDR3 coding DNA: TGCGCCAGCAGCTTGGGTGGCGGGAGCGGAACAGATACGCAGTATTTT. Amino acids: CASSLGGGSGTDTQYF.

The chain employs TRBV6-5 and TRBJ2-2; no clear D gene. The ends were cut back, 2 bases at V and 0 bases at J, with 10 bases in the middle. There are 16 residues in the CDR3. Germline V CDR1 and CDR2: MNHEY, SVGAGI. The CDR3 here is CASSYGVSPNTGELFF. CDR3 nucleotide sequence: TGTGCCAGCAGTTACGGTGTTTCCCCGAACACCGGGGAGCTGTTTTTT.

A few counts support this clone. The chain combines TRBV2 with TRBJ2-7; the D gene is possibly TRBD2 (6 bases). The CDR3 has 13 residues. The germline CDR1 and CDR2 sequences are SNHLY and FYNNEI. V lost 6 bases, J lost 5 bases, and 14 bases lay in between. CDR3: CASREGRFDEQYF. CDR3 sequence (DNA): TGTGCCAGCAGGGAGGGCCGGTTCGACGAGCAGTACTTC. Filled out from reference TRBV2 and TRBJ2-7, the complete variable domain reads EPEVTQTPSHQVTQMGQEVILRCVPISNHLYFYWYRQILGQKVEFLVSFYNNEISEKSEIFDDQFSVERPDGSNFTLKIRSTKLEDSAMYFCASREGRFDEQYFGPGTRLTVT.

DNA for the CDR3: TGTGCCAGCAGCCAAGACGGGAGCTCCTACAATGAGCAGTTCTTC. Its protein product is CASSQDGSSYNEQFF. The chain couples TRBV4-2 to TRBJ2-1, with D maybe TRBD2 (6 bases). CDR1 and CDR2 (germline): LGHNA, YNFKEQ. The CDR3 extends over 15 amino acids. V was trimmed by 0 bases and J by 0 bases, leaving 6 bases between them.

The V and J genes are TRBV5-5 and TRBJ2-5, with a weak D call TRBD2 (5 bases). Germline CDR1 and CDR2: SGHKS and YYEKEE (reference sequence). The V gene lost 0 bases and the J gene lost 12 bases, with 15 bases spanning the gap. The CDR3 extends over 13 amino acids. This chain's CDR3 is CASSLGNGGSKYF. The CDR3 region has the DNA TGTGCCAGCAGCTTGGGGAATGGCGGGTCTAAGTACTTC.

The genes are TRBV20-1 and TRBJ2-1, with 7 bases lining up with TRBD1. The CDR3 spans 14 residues. The trim removed 3 bases at V and 3 bases at J, leaving 5 bases unmatched. Germline assignment: CDR1 DFQATT and CDR2 SNEGSKA (reference sequence). The CDR3 spells CSASPPGGYNEQFF. In DNA form, the CDR3 reads TGCAGTGCTAGTCCGCCAGGGGGCTACAATGAGCAGTTCTTC.

J is TRBJ2-1 and V is TRBV4-3, with 9 nucleotides matching TRBD1. CDR1 is LGHNA and CDR2 is YSLEER in the germline V gene. The V segment lost 3 bases and the J segment 2 bases; nucleotides outside the gene matches: 5. The CDR3 is 16 residues long. Written as DNA, the CDR3 is TGCGCCAGCAGCCAGACTACAGGGGGCACCTACAATGAGCAGTTCTTC. This encodes CASSQTTGGTYNEQFF.

In its sample, this clone was seen once. The rearrangement joins TRBV7-8 to TRBJ2-7, with TRBD1 matching over 10 bases. The length of the CDR3 is 14 residues. Losses at the gene ends were 5 bases for V and 6 bases for J; bases not matched to a gene: 7. Per the germline V gene, CDR1 is SGHVS and CDR2 is FQNEAQ. CDR3 nucleotide sequence: TGTGCCAGCAGCCCGACAGGGGGCTCGGTCGAGCAGTACTTC. This codes for CASSPTGGSVEQYF.

This chain uses TRBV27 with TRBJ2-1; maybe TRBD1 (5 bases). V shed 9 bases and J shed 5 bases, with 11 bases lying between them. The CDR3 is 12 amino acids. CDR1 and CDR2 from the germline V gene are MNHEY and SMNVEV (reference sequence). DNA for the CDR3: TGTGCCAGTAGAAGGGGCGACAATGAGCAGTTCTTC. This gives the protein CASRRGDNEQFF.

This clone was picked up a small number of times. The chain recombines TRBV19 with TRBJ1-5, with 11 bases aligning to TRBD1. Germline CDR1 reads LNHDA; CDR2 reads SQIVND (reference sequence). After removal of 10 bases from V and 0 bases from J, the junction contained 8 bases not matched to a gene. CDR3 length: 16 residues. The CDR3: CATSGQGAGSNQPQHF. The CDR3, as DNA: TGTGCCACTTCCGGACAGGGGGCGGGTAGCAATCAGCCCCAGCATTTT.

The CDR3 nucleotides are TGCGCCAGCAGCTTGGGTAGCGGAAACTCCGCGGGAGATACGCAGTATTTT. It translates to CASSLGSGNSAGDTQYF. V usage is TRBV5-1 and J usage is TRBJ2-3, with D perhaps TRBD2 (6 bases). The CDR3 totals 17 residues. Germline V gene lookup returns CDR1 SGHRS and CDR2 YFSETQ. The V end was cut by 0 bases, the J end by 5 bases, with 19 bases between.

This sequence joins TRBV24-1 and TRBJ2-2; D may correspond to TRBD1 or TRBD2 (6 bases each). Between the trimmed V and J ends, which lost 4 bases and 3 bases, there was a span of 14 bases. CDR1 and CDR2 from the germline V gene are KGHDR and SFDVKD. The CDR3 length is 16 residues. CDR3 coding DNA: TGTGCCACCAGTGACATGGGGGGCGAGGACACCGGGGAGCTGTTTTTT. Encoded protein: CATSDMGGEDTGELFF.

The rearrangement uses TRBV7-8 and TRBJ2-1; a weak D match, TRBD2 (6 bases). This CDR3 has 17 residues. CDR1 SGHVS and CDR2 FQNEAQ come from the germline V gene. Trimming shortened V by 5 bases and J by 3 bases, and 20 bases separated the two germline ends. CDR3 in DNA: TGTGCCAGCAGCACCCGGGACTCATATAGCAGCTACAATGAGCAGTTCTTC. Amino acid sequence: CASSTRDSYSSYNEQFF. Together with reference TRBV7-8 and TRBJ2-1, the CDR3 gives the full variable domain: GAGVSQSPRYKVAKRGQDVALRCDPISGHVSLFWYQQALGQGPEFLTYFQNEAQLDKSGLPSDRFFAERPEGSVSTLKIQRTQQEDSAVYLCASSTRDSYSSYNEQFFGPGTRLTVL.

The chain couples TRBV28 to TRBJ1-4; D ambiguous. V lost 3 bases to trimming and J lost 6 bases, with 14 bases between them. The CDR3 spans 15 residues. Looked up from germline, CDR1 is MDHEN and CDR2 is SYDVKM. The CDR3 nucleotides read TGTGCCAGCAGTTTTGGCAGCCTAATGGATGAAAAACTGTTTTTT. Translating it yields CASSFGSLMDEKLFF.

This clone appeared a few times. This chain joins TRBV27 and TRBJ1-1, with D possibly matching TRBD1 (5 bases). Germline loops: CDR1 MNHEY, CDR2 SMNVEV (reference sequence). V dropped 3 bases and J dropped 6 bases, with 11 bases sitting between them. This CDR3 comprises 13 residues. In DNA, the CDR3 is TGTGCCAGCAGTTTGGCAGGGAGGGCTGAAGCTTTCTTT. Its protein is CASSLAGRAEAFF.

The chain links TRBV5-5 to TRBJ2-5; D is ambiguous. CDR1 SGHKS and CDR2 YYEKEE come from the germline V gene (reference sequence). Trimming cost V 0 bases and J 4 bases, with 13 bases left between them. The CDR3 runs 15 residues. As DNA, the CDR3 is TGTGCCAGCAGCTTGGGCAGCCCCAAGGTAGAGACCCAGTACTTC. This encodes CASSLGSPKVETQYF.

The chain employs TRBV7-9 and TRBJ2-3; TRBD2 matches at 14 bases. The CDR3 consists of 18 residues. The ends lost 4 bases at V and 2 bases at J; junction bases unmatched: 8. Germline V CDR1 and CDR2: SEHNR, FQNEAQ (reference sequence). CDR3 loop: CASSSMTSGRAITDTQYF. DNA for the CDR3: TGTGCCAGCAGCTCCATGACTAGCGGGAGGGCCATCACAGATACGCAGTATTTT.

The chain recombines TRBV28 with TRBJ1-5; possibly TRBD1 for D (5 bases). CDR3 length: 15 residues. Germline V gene sequence: CDR1 MDHEN, CDR2 SYDVKM. The ends were cut back, 6 bases at V and 2 bases at J, with 14 bases in the middle. The CDR3 protein is CASSQNLGGNQPQHF. The CDR3 DNA reads TGTGCCAGCAGCCAAAACCTGGGGGGCAATCAGCCCCAGCATTTT.

The rearrangement uses TRBV27 and TRBJ1-4; 10 bases align to TRBD1. V trimming: 9 bases; J trimming: 8 bases; junction bases outside the gene matches: 9. The CDR3 contains 14 residues. Germline V gene lookup returns CDR1 MNHEY and CDR2 SMNVEV (reference sequence). The CDR3 sequence is CASQRQGAGEKLFF. The CDR3 DNA reads as TGTGCCAGTCAAAGACAGGGGGCTGGGGAAAAACTGTTTTTT.

V gene TRBV3-1 (or the pseudogene TRBV3-2) combines with J gene TRBJ1-2; D gene uncertain. This CDR3 comprises 13 residues. In germline, CDR1 is LGHDT, CDR2 YNNKEL (reference sequence). V lost 3 bases and J 4 bases, leaving 9 bases between the germline ends. The CDR3 here is CASSHSEGYGYTF. The CDR3 DNA reads as TGTGCCAGCAGCCATTCGGAGGGCTATGGCTACACCTTC.